The source of this T cell receptor (beta chain) is a study of blood T cells in healthy people across ages. Study outcomes and limitations: What prevented conclusive comparison of naive and antigen-experienced cells was that PBMCs were unsorted. Both higher diversity and more naive CD4+ cells marked long-lived donors when set against aged donors.

This clonotype has ten or more counts. Antigen specificity is unknown. V was trimmed by 5 bases and J by 7 bases, leaving 23 bases between them. CDR3 length: 16 amino acids. Germline CDR1 and CDR2: SEHNR and FQNEAQ (reference sequence). Through a sample-barcoded 5' primer and a J-beta primer mix, a second PCR was run for roughly 6 to 11 cycles. Each CDR3 protein is one row after TCRdb ran MiXCR on the 5' RACE reads. Here the sample spans roughly 730,000 distinct CDR3 sequences, roughly 50% being singletons. The sequenced sample was blood. V and J are TRBV7-9 and TRBJ1-2; D gene ambiguous. The origin of this receptor is a man in his forties or fifties in good health. Written as DNA, the CDR3 is TGTGCCAGCAGCCATGAAAATCCCGCATTTGTTGGTGGCTACACCTTC. The encoded protein is CASSHENPAFVGGYTF.